This is a list of T cell receptor beta chains from one sample in a study of T cells after yellow fever vaccination. One entry per CDR3 protein results from TCRdb running MiXCR on the 5' RACE reads. The table lists 450,000 to 550,000 distinct CDR3 sequences, 21% of them singletons. The sequencing here drew on PBMCs, taken less than 25 days after the first yellow fever vaccination. These receptors originate from a man aged 18-30 years who received the YFV17D yellow fever vaccine. The CDR3 runs from the conserved cysteine through the conserved F or W. Each record gives: D gene, clone size, V gene, J gene, CDR3 DNA, CDR3 protein. The D gene is left open where the match is weak. Clone size is shown for a subset of rows, as once, few, many or a class of expanded clone.

NA,NA,TRBV7-9,TRBJ2-7,TGTGCCAGCAGCTTCTGGGGCAGGGACGAGCAGTACTTC,CASSFWGRDEQYF
NA,few,TRBV28,TRBJ2-5,TGTGCCAGCAGTTCCGGGCCGGGGGCCCAGTACTTC,CASSSGPGAQYF
NA,few,TRBV7-2,TRBJ1-5,TGTGCCAGCACGCGGGGGCGGAATCAGCCCCAGCATTTT,CASTRGRNQPQHF
TRBD2,few,TRBV3-1,TRBJ2-5,TGTGCCAGCAGCCAAGAGTCGCGGGGGAGCGAGGAGACCCAGTACTTC,CASSQESRGSEETQYF
TRBD2,NA,TRBV7-2,TRBJ2-5,TGTGCCAGCAGCCACCCCGGCGGGGGGGAGACCCAGTACTTC,CASSHPGGGETQYF
NA,few,TRBV4-3,TRBJ1-4,TGCGCCAGCAGCCAAGATCGGGCAGGGAATGAAAAACTGTTTTTT,CASSQDRAGNEKLFF
NA,NA,TRBV5-4,TRBJ2-5,TGTGCCAGCAGCCGAACGGGGGGAGGGGGAGAGACCCAGTACTTC,CASSRTGGGGETQYF
NA,NA,TRBV20-1,TRBJ1-5,TGCAGTGCCAGAGGAGGGACGGACAATCAGCCCCAGCATTTT,CSARGGTDNQPQHF
TRBD2,NA,TRBV20-1,TRBJ2-5,TGCAGTGCTAGAGCAACCCAAACTAGCGGCCAAGAGACCCAGTACTTC,CSARATQTSGQETQYF
TRBD2,NA,TRBV9,TRBJ2-3,TGTGCCAGCAGCGTATCGACCCCTGAGACTAGCGGGGGCTTATACACAGATACGCAGTATTTT,CASSVSTPETSGGLYTDTQYF
NA,many,TRBV12-3/TRBV12-4,TRBJ1-2,TGTGCCAGCAGTCCAACCGGGCCTCAGACCTACTATGGCTACACCTTC,CASSPTGPQTYYGYTF
NA,NA,TRBV11-2,TRBJ1-1,TGTGCCAGCAGCTTAGTATTAGAGACTGAAGCTTTCTTT,CASSLVLETEAFF
NA,NA,TRBV5-1,TRBJ2-2,TGCGCCAGCAGGTTAAAAATGTCCGAAGCCGGGGAGCTGTTTTTT,CASRLKMSEAGELFF
NA,NA,TRBV7-2,TRBJ2-3,TGTGCCAGCGGCAGACAGGACTTGCAGGCAGATACGCAGTATTTT,CASGRQDLQADTQYF
NA,few,TRBV29-1,TRBJ2-3,TGCAGCGTTGGCTCGAGCGCAGATACGCAGTATTTT,CSVGSSADTQYF
TRBD2,NA,TRBV20-1,TRBJ2-7,TGCAGTGCTAGAGGTGCGGGGGGAACCTACGAGCAGTACTTC,CSARGAGGTYEQYF
NA,few,TRBV20-1,TRBJ1-1,TGCAGTGCTGGGGGCGCTGAAGCTTTCTTT,CSAGGAEAFF
NA,once,TRBV20-1,TRBJ2-7,TGCAGTGTGTTTAGGGGTTTGGGGGTTGAGCAGTACTTC,CSVFRGLGVEQYF
NA,few,TRBV5-1,TRBJ2-2,TGCGCCAGCAGCTTGGAACGGGACGGCACCGGGGAGCTGTTTTTT,CASSLERDGTGELFF
NA,few,TRBV6-2/TRBV6-3,TRBJ2-5,TGTGCCAGCAGTTACTTTGACAGGAGGGAGACCCAGTACTTC,CASSYFDRRETQYF
TRBD2,NA,TRBV3-1,TRBJ2-5,TGTGCCAGCAGCCAAGAGACTAGCGGGGGGGTTAAAGAGACCCAGTACTTC,CASSQETSGGVKETQYF
TRBD1,few,TRBV14,TRBJ2-7,TGTGCCAGCAACGGACAGGGGGTTTTGTACGAGCAGTACTTC,CASNGQGVLYEQYF
NA,many,TRBV5-1,TRBJ2-3,TGCGCCAGCAGCTCCGGACAGAAAGATACGCAGTATTTT,CASSSGQKDTQYF
NA,many,TRBV6-1,TRBJ2-7,TGTGCCAGCAGCGGGACGGCAGCCTACGAGCAGTACTTC,CASSGTAAYEQYF
NA,NA,TRBV7-3,TRBJ2-3,TGTGACAGCAGCTTATCAAGCGAGACAGATACGCAGTATTTT,CDSSLSSETDTQYF
NA,NA,TRBV6-5,TRBJ1-1,TGTGCCAGCAGTTACAAGACAGGTATGAACACTGAAGCTTTCTTT,CASSYKTGMNTEAFF
TRBD1,NA,TRBV6-2/TRBV6-3,TRBJ1-5,TGTGCCAGCAGGAGAATGACAGGGCGGGGACCCCAGCATTTT,CASRRMTGRGPQHF
NA,NA,TRBV20-1,TRBJ2-1,TGCAGTGCTAGCGCAGGGCGGCCCCAGTTCTTC,CSASAGRPQFF
TRBD1,few,TRBV5-1,TRBJ1-1,TGCGCCAGCAGCTGGGACAGGGCGAACACTGAAGCTTTCTTT,CASSWDRANTEAFF
NA,few,TRBV6-2/TRBV6-3,TRBJ2-7,TGTGCCAGCAGGGCCCCCGAGATCTACGAGCAGTACTTC,CASRAPEIYEQYF
TRBD2,NA,TRBV7-2,TRBJ2-1,TGTGCCAGCAGCGCATTAGCGGGGGGGAACAATGAGCAGTTCTTC,CASSALAGGNNEQFF
TRBD1,NA,TRBV12-3/TRBV12-4,TRBJ2-6,TGTGCCTTCAGTTCTCCGGGACAGGGGTTGTCTGGGGCCAACGTCCTGACTTTC,CAFSSPGQGLSGANVLTF
NA,few,TRBV7-2,TRBJ2-7,TGTGCCAGCAGCTTACTAACGGCCTACGAGCAGTACTTC,CASSLLTAYEQYF
NA,NA,TRBV21-1,TRBJ1-1,TGTGCCAGCAGCAAAAAGCAGGGCGTGGGCACTGAAGCTTTCTTT,CASSKKQGVGTEAFF
NA,few,TRBV20-1,TRBJ2-6,TGCAGTGCTTTTACACAGGGTTCTGGGGCCAACGTCCTGACTTTC,CSAFTQGSGANVLTF
NA,many,TRBV5-5,TRBJ1-6,TGTGCCAGCAGCTTGGCAGGGGATAATTCACCCCTCCACTTT,CASSLAGDNSPLHF
NA,NA,TRBV9,TRBJ1-2,TGTGCCAGCAGCTCTCGTTCGACGGGTAGATATGACAACTATGGCTACACCTTC,CASSSRSTGRYDNYGYTF
NA,NA,TRBV15,TRBJ2-3,TGTGCCACCAGCACAAGGTCGCCTCCGGATACGCAGTATTTT,CATSTRSPPDTQYF
NA,few,TRBV4-3,TRBJ1-1,TGCGCCAGCAGCCAAGATAGGGCAGGGCCTATGAACACTGAAGCTTTCTTT,CASSQDRAGPMNTEAFF
NA,NA,TRBV9,TRBJ2-1,TGTGCCAGCAGCGTAGGGGTCTCGCTCAGGGGACATGAGCAGTTCTTC,CASSVGVSLRGHEQFF
NA,NA,TRBV12-5,TRBJ2-1,TGTGCTAGTGGTTTGGTACGAGGTTCCGGGGCAATAAATCTTCCAAGCAATGAGCAGTTCTTC,CASGLVRGSGAINLPSNEQFF
TRBD2,NA,TRBV6-5,TRBJ2-5,TGTGCCAGCAGTTCCAGGAGGCCGGGACTAGGGGGAGGAGAGACCCAGTACTTC,CASSSRRPGLGGGETQYF
NA,NA,TRBV7-9,TRBJ1-1,TGTGCCAGCAGCTTAGTGGGAGGCGCCCGGGCTGAAGCTTTCTTT,CASSLVGGARAEAFF
NA,NA,TRBV7-2,TRBJ1-1,TGTGCCAGCAGCTGGGACCGGGCTGAAGCTTTCTTT,CASSWDRAEAFF
NA,NA,TRBV12-3/TRBV12-4,TRBJ2-2,TGTGCCAGCAGGACAGAGACCGGGGAGCTGTTTTTT,CASRTETGELFF
NA,few,TRBV7-2,TRBJ2-7,TGTTCCAGCAGCCCGGGTCCTAACGAGCAGTACTTC,CSSSPGPNEQYF
TRBD1,few,TRBV5-4,TRBJ2-3,TGTGCCAGCAATGAGGGGGCCTCAGATACGCAGTATTTT,CASNEGASDTQYF
TRBD2,NA,TRBV30,TRBJ2-5,TGTGCCTGGAGTGTCGGGACTAGTAATCAAGAGACCCAGTACTTC,CAWSVGTSNQETQYF
NA,NA,TRBV4-2,TRBJ2-1,TGTGCCAGCAGCCAAGAGCTGCCCAACTACAATGAGCAGTTCTTC,CASSQELPNYNEQFF